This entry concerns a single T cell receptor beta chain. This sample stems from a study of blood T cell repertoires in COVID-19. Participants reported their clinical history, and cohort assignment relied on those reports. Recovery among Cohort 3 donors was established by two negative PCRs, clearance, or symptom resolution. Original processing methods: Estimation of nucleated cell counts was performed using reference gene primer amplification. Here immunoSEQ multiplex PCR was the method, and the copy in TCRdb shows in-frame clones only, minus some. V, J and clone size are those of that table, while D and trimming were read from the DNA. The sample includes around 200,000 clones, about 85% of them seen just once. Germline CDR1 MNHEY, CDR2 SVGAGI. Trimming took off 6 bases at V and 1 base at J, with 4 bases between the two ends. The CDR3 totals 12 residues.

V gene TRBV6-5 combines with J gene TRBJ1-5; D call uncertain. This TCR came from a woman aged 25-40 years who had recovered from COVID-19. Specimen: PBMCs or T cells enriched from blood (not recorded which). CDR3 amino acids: CASSRSNQPQHF. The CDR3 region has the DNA TGTGCCAGCAGCCGGAGCAATCAGCCCCAGCATTTT.